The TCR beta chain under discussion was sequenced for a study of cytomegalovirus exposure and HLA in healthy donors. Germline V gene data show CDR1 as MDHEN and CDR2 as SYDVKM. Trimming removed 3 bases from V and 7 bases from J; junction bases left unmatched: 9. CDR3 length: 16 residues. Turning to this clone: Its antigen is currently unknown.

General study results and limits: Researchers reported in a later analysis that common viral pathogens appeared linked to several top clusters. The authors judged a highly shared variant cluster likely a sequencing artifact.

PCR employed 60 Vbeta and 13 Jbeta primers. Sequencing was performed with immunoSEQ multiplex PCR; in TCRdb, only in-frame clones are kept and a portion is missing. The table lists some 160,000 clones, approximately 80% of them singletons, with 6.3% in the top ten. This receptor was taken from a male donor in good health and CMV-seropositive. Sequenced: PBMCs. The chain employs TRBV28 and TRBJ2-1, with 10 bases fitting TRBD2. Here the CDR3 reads CASSFGPAGGGNEQFF. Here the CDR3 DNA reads TGTGCCAGCAGTTTTGGTCCAGCGGGAGGGGGAAATGAGCAGTTCTTC.